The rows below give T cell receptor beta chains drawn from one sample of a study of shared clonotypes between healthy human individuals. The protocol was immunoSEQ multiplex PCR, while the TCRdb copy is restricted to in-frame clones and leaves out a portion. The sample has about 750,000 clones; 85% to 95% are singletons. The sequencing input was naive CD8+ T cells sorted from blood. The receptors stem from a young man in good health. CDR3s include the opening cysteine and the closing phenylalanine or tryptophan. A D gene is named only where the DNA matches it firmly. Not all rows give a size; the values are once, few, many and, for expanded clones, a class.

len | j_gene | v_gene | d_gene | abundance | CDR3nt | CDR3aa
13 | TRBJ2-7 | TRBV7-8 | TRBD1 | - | TGTGCCAGCACCCTCGGGACAGAATACGAGCAGTACTTC | CASTLGTEYEQYF
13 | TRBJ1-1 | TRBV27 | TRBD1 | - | TGTGCCAGCACCAACAGGGGATACACTGAAGCTTTCTTT | CASTNRGYTEAFF
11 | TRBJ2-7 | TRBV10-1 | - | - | TGCGCCAGCAGAGACACCTACGAGCAGTACTTC | CASRDTYEQYF
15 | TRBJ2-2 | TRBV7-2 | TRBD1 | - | TGTGCCAGCAGCTTTGGCAGGGGGAGAACCGGGGAGCTGTTTTTT | CASSFGRGRTGELFF
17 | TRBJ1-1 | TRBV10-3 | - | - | TGTGCCATCAGTGAGTTCTCCAGCATGGGTCGTAACACTGAAGCTTTCTTT | CAISEFSSMGRNTEAFF
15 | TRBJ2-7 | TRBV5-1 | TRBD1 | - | TGCGCCAGCAGCTTGGGACAGGGGACCCCCTACGAGCAGTACTTC | CASSLGQGTPYEQYF
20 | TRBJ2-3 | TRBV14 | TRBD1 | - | TGTGCCAGCAGCCCGGAATGGGACAGGGTTTACGGGAGAGTGACAGATACGCAGTATTTT | CASSPEWDRVYGRVTDTQYF
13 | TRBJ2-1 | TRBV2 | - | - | TGTGCCAGCACGGGACTGACATACAATGAGCAGTTCTTC | CASTGLTYNEQFF
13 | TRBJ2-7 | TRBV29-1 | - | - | TGCAGCGCCGTGGGGACCCCCAGCCCCGAGCAGTACTTC | CSAVGTPSPEQYF
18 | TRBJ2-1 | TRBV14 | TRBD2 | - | TGTGCCAGCAGCCAAAGGATAGTTAGCGGGAGCTCCTACAATGAGCAGTTCTTC | CASSQRIVSGSSYNEQFF
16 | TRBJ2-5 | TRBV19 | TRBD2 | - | TGTGCCAGTAGTATCCAAGCGGGAGAATACCAAGAGACCCAGTACTTC | CASSIQAGEYQETQYF
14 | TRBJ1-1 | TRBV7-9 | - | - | TGTGCCAGCAGCTTAGGACAGTTGAACACTGAAGCTTTCTTT | CASSLGQLNTEAFF
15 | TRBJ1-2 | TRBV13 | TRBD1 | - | TGTGCCAGCAGCTTACGGGACAGGGATTCGAGTGGCTACACCTTC | CASSLRDRDSSGYTF
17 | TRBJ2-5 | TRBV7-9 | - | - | TGTGCCAGCAGCTCACCACTGGAGGAGCCAGAAGGGGAGACCCAGTACTTC | CASSSPLEEPEGETQYF
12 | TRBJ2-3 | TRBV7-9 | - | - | TGTGCCAGCAGCTTAAGCGCAGATACGCAGTATTTT | CASSLSADTQYF
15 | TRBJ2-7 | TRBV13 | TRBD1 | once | TGTGCCAGCAGCTTCCCGGGACAGGGGCAATACGAGCAGTACTTC | CASSFPGQGQYEQYF
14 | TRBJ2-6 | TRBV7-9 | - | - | TGTGCCAGCAGCGCCTACTCTGGGGCCAACGTCCTGACTTTC | CASSAYSGANVLTF
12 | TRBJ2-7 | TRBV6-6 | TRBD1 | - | TGTGCCAGCAGTGCAGGGGGTGACGAGCAGTACTTC | CASSAGGDEQYF
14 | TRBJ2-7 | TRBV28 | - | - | TGTGCCAGCAGTTCCTCGGACAGTTCCTACGAGCAGTACTTC | CASSSSDSSYEQYF
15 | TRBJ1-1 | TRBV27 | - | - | TGTGCCAGCAGTCTCGGGAGCCCCACGAGCACTGAAGCTTTCTTT | CASSLGSPTSTEAFF
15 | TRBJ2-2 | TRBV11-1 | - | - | TGTGCCAGCAGCTCGACAGGGAGGGACACCGGGGAGCTGTTTTTT | CASSSTGRDTGELFF
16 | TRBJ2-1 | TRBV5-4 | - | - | TGTGCCAGCAGCTTGACCGGACTCCACTCCTACAATGAGCAGTTCTTC | CASSLTGLHSYNEQFF
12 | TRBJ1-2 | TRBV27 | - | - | TGTGCCAGCAGTTTTGGGGGGTCGGGCTACACCTTC | CASSFGGSGYTF
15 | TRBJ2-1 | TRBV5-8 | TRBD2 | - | TGTGCCAGCAGCTTCCCCGGGACTAGTGACAATGAGCAGTTCTTC | CASSFPGTSDNEQFF
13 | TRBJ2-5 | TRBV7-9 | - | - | TGTGCCAGCAGCTTAGCTGGGGTCAAGACCCAGTACTTC | CASSLAGVKTQYF
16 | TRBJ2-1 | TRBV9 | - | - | TGTGCCAGCAGCGTAGACGGTACACTTAGGGGCAATGAGCAGTTCTTC | CASSVDGTLRGNEQFF
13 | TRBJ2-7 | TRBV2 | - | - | TGTGCCAGCAGTGAATTAGGTTCCTACGAGCAGTACTTC | CASSELGSYEQYF
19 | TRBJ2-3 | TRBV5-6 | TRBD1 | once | TGTGCCAGCAGCCCCGGAAGTGGACAGGGTGTCGGGCTTACAGATACGCAGTATTTT | CASSPGSGQGVGLTDTQYF
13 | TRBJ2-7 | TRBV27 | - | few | TGTGCCAGCAGTTTACGGCAATCCTACGAGCAGTACTTC | CASSLRQSYEQYF
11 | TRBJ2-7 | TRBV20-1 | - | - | TGCAGTAACAGGGACTACCACGAGCAGTACTTC | CSNRDYHEQYF
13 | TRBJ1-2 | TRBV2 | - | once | TGTGCCAGCAGCCCAGGACTCAACTATGGCTACACCTTC | CASSPGLNYGYTF